The next 12 T cell receptor beta chains were all read from a single sample in a study of blood T cell repertoires in COVID-19. Method: immunoSEQ multiplex PCR; TCRdb's copy keeps in-frame clones and lacks some. The sample holds about 280,000 clones, around 89% seen once. Specimen: PBMCs or T cells enriched from blood (not recorded which). These TCRs come from a woman under 30 with acute COVID-19.

The gene calls are TRBV7-6 and TRBJ2-1, with 9 bases aligning to TRBD2. Trimming at V came to 1 base and at J to 6 bases, leaving 16 bases not matched to a gene. The CDR3 spans 19 residues. Germline lookup yields CDR1 SGHVS and CDR2 FNYEAQ. The CDR3 coding sequence is TGTGCCAGCAGCTTAGATGGGGTAGCGGGAGCCCAAGGGGCCAATGAGCAGTTCTTC. Amino acid sequence: CASSLDGVAGAQGANEQFF.

This rearrangement joins TRBV27 to TRBJ1-1; D may be TRBD1 (6 bases). The CDR3 spans 13 residues. V was cut by 8 bases and J by 4 bases, with 14 bases left in between. Germline CDR1 reads MNHEY; CDR2 reads SMNVEV (reference sequence). In DNA, the CDR3 is TGTGCCAGCCGGACCACAGGGCGCACTGAAGCTTTCTTT. Translating it yields CASRTTGRTEAFF.

V is TRBV6-5 and J is TRBJ2-3; TRBD1 agrees at 7 bases. The V gene's germline CDR1 is MNHEY and CDR2 SVGAGI. CDR3 size: 12 residues. Losses at the gene ends were 10 bases for V and 2 bases for J; bases not matched to a gene: 3. This CDR3 is CANEGATDTQYF. CDR3 coding DNA: TGTGCCAATGAGGGGGCCACAGATACGCAGTATTTT.

The chain is built from TRBV6-4 and TRBJ1-4; 8 bases are a match to TRBD1. V dropped 0 bases and J dropped 2; count of bases not matched to a gene: 17. This CDR3 contains 21 residues. Germline V gene lookup returns CDR1 MRHNA and CDR2 SNTAGT. The CDR3 loop is CASSDSRGTGMDETTNEKLFF. Written as DNA, the CDR3 is TGTGCCAGCAGTGACTCAAGGGGGACAGGTATGGACGAGACGACTAATGAAAAACTGTTTTTT.

The chain combines TRBV28 with TRBJ2-7; TRBD2 matches at 7 bases. Germline CDR1 reads MDHEN; CDR2 reads SYDVKM. J lost 4 bases, V lost 3 bases, and 6 bases had no gene match. CDR3 length: 14 residues. CDR3 bases: TGTGCCAGCAGTTTGTTGCGGGAGAGGTACGAGCAGTACTTC. Protein: CASSLLRERYEQYF.

This CDR3 reads CSVDGLAGFNEQFF. CDR3 in DNA: TGCAGCGTTGATGGGCTAGCGGGATTCAATGAGCAGTTCTTC. The rearrangement joins TRBV29-1 to TRBJ2-1; 9 nucleotides line up with TRBD2. Trimming cost V 3 bases and J 6 bases; bases outside gene matches: 6. The CDR3 is 14 amino acids. Per the germline V gene, CDR1 is SQVTM and CDR2 is ANQGSEA.

The rearrangement links TRBV10-1 to TRBJ2-3, with D perhaps TRBD2 (6 bases). This CDR3 region has 15 residues. Germline CDR1 and CDR2: WNHNN and SYGVQD (reference sequence). Trimming shortened V by 3 bases and J by 3 bases, and 13 bases separated the two germline ends. Here the CDR3 reads CASSEGGDWTDTQYF. DNA of the CDR3: TGCGCCAGCAGTGAAGGAGGGGATTGGACAGATACGCAGTATTTT.

The chain joins TRBV9 to TRBJ2-1, with 8 bases fitting TRBD2. The germline V gene has CDR1 SGDLS and CDR2 YYNGEE. CDR3 length equals 15 residues. V was pared by 1 base and J by 1 base, with 1 base of the junction left unmatched. This chain's CDR3 is CASSVTSGSYNEQFF. The CDR3, as DNA: TGTGCCAGCAGCGTAACTAGCGGATCCTACAATGAGCAGTTCTTC.

This sequence joins TRBV5-1 and TRBJ1-1, with D unclear. CDR3 length equals 16 residues. From germline, CDR1 is SGHRS and CDR2 YFSETQ. The germline V and J ends were trimmed by 0 bases and 5 bases, with 17 bases remaining between them. This chain's CDR3 is CASSLERAPRGTEAFF. The DNA for the CDR3 is TGCGCCAGCAGCTTGGAGAGGGCGCCAAGAGGAACTGAAGCTTTCTTT.

The rearrangement links TRBV7-3 to TRBJ1-1, with D perhaps matching TRBD1 (5 bases). Germline V gene data show CDR1 as SGHTA and CDR2 as FQGTGA. The CDR3 runs to 16 residues. The V and J ends lost 6 bases and 4 bases respectively, with 21 bases between them. The CDR3 DNA reads TGTGCCAGCAGGGACTCGGGAGGGGAGGGAGGCACTGAAGCTTTCTTT. It is translated as CASRDSGGEGGTEAFF.

V is TRBV28 and J is TRBJ1-4; the D is unclear. Trimming stripped 3 bases from V and 3 bases from J, with 11 bases between. The CDR3 covers 15 residues. Germline lookup yields CDR1 MDHEN and CDR2 SYDVKM. The CDR3 here is CASSFGGSANEKLFF. The CDR3 coding sequence is TGTGCCAGCAGTTTCGGCGGGTCGGCTAATGAAAAACTGTTTTTT.

The V gene is TRBV4-3, the J gene TRBJ2-2; 7 bases agree with TRBD1. The CDR3 runs to 18 residues. Losses at the gene ends were 0 bases for V and 2 bases for J; bases not matched to a gene: 9. CDR1 is LGHNA, CDR2 YSLEER, per germline. In nucleotides, the CDR3 is TGCGCCAGCAGCCAAGAAGTCCCGGGACAGAGCAACACCGGGGAGCTGTTTTTT. Translating it yields CASSQEVPGQSNTGELFF.